The clone carrying this T cell receptor beta chain was observed a single time. What it recognizes is unknown. This specimen belongs to a study of T cell responses to AZD1222 COVID-19 vaccine. Study-wide results and caveats: Reports say nearly half of spike-specific TCRs go after unmutated variant regions. The CD4 TCRs associated with vaccination extended across spike and predominated at 160-218 and 743-854. Among those given AZD1222, only six were seropositive at baseline.

Only in-frame clones appear in the TCRdb table, and some are missing; sequencing was by immunoSEQ multiplex PCR. The sample has fewer than 150,000 clones, around 92% seen once. The CDR3 consists of 14 residues. Germline V gene data show CDR1 as WSHSY and CDR2 as SAAADI. V lost 1 base and J lost 5, with 11 bases in between. The clonotype comes from an adult who received the AZD1222 COVID-19 vaccine. This rearrangement joins TRBV10-2 to TRBJ1-1; D call uncertain. Specimen: peripheral blood, collected 28 days after the second AZD1222 dose. CDR3 sequence (DNA): TGCGCCAGCAGTGAGTTACCCCCAAGAACTGAAGCTTTCTTT. Amino acid sequence: CASSELPPRTEAFF.